This TCR beta chain stems from a study of blood T cell repertoires in COVID-19. Clones were sequenced by immunoSEQ multiplex PCR, and TCRdb holds only the in-frame ones, with some missing. In the table there are over 120,000 clones, approximately 82% of which are singletons. This CDR3 has 14 residues. The V gene's germline CDR1 is KGHSH and CDR2 LQKENI. With 3 bases removed from V and 6 bases from J, the gap between germline ends came to 12 bases. The rearrangement links TRBV18 to TRBJ2-1, with D perhaps TRBD2 (5 bases). This clonotype was sampled from a man aged 55 to 70 with active or convalescent COVID-19. The sequenced material came from peripheral blood. Here the CDR3 reads CASSPQFGSNEQFF. Written as DNA, the CDR3 is TGTGCCAGCTCACCTCAATTTGGGAGCAATGAGCAGTTCTTC.